This TCR beta chain was identified during a study of tumor-infiltrating lymphocytes in localized non-small cell lung cancer. Study-level findings and limits: No T-cell fraction difference was seen between IM1 and IM2 tumors.

The CDR3 loop spans 13 amino acids. CDR1 and CDR2 from the germline V gene are LNHDA and SQIVND (reference sequence). Trimming took 5 bases from V and 3 from J, leaving 10 bases between them. The data were produced by immunoSEQ multiplex PCR, yet TCRdb's version contains in-frame clones alone and is incomplete. The table has around 16,000 clones, roughly 79% seen once; the top ten hold 4.9%. Turning to this clone: Its antigen is undetermined.

The chain employs TRBV19 and TRBJ2-5; D is uncertain. Sequenced sample: lung tumor tissue. The sequence came from a human donor with non-small cell lung cancer. The CDR3 nucleotides read TGTGCCAGTAGTTCCTGGACGGAAGAGACCCAGTACTTC. It encodes CASSSWTEETQYF. Full variable domain (remainder filled in from reference TRBV19 and TRBJ2-5): DGGITQSPKYLFRKEGQNVTLSCEQNLNHDAMYWYRQDPGQGLRLIYYSQIVNDFQKGDIAEGYSVSREKKESFPLTVTSAQKNPTAFYLCASSSWTEETQYFGPGTRLLVL.